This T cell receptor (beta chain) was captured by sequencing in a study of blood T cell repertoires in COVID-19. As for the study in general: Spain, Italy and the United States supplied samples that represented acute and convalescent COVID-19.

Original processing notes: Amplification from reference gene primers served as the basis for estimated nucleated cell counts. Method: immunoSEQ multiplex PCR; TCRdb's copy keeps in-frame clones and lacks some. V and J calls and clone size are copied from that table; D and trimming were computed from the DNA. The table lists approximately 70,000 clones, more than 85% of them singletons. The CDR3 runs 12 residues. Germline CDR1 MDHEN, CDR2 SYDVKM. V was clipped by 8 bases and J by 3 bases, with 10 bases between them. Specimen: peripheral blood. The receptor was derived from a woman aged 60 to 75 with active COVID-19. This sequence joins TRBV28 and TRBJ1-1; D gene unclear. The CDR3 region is CASGERDTEAFF. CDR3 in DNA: TGTGCCAGCGGGGAGAGGGACACTGAAGCTTTCTTT.